What follows are 29 T cell receptor beta chains derived from one specimen sequenced in a study of T cell responses to AZD1222 COVID-19 vaccine. Some clones are missing from TCRdb's copy, which holds only in-frame ones; the method was immunoSEQ multiplex PCR. There are about 140,000 clones in the sample; less than 95% occur only once, and around 3.6% lies in the top ten. Source: peripheral blood, taken on day 0 of AZD1222 vaccination. Receptors were obtained from an adult in good health.

This chain joins TRBV9 and TRBJ2-7, with D possibly matching TRBD1 (5 bases). Germline CDR1 SGDLS, CDR2 YYNGEE. Trimming took off 0 bases at V and 3 bases at J, with 13 bases between the two ends. This CDR3 spans 15 amino acids. The CDR3 spells CASSVASSGYYEQYF. The DNA for the CDR3 is TGTGCCAGCAGCGTAGCTTCTTCAGGGTACTACGAGCAGTACTTC.

The rearrangement joins TRBV30 to TRBJ1-2, with TRBD1 as a possible D gene (5 bases). V was trimmed by 1 base and J by 2 bases, leaving 11 bases between them. The CDR3 consists of 14 residues. The germline gives CDR1 GTSNPN, CDR2 SVGIG (reference sequence). The CDR3 reads CAWSEPGPNYGYTF. CDR3 DNA: TGTGCCTGGAGTGAACCGGGGCCGAACTATGGCTACACCTTC.

The rearrangement joins TRBV30 to TRBJ2-7; D not resolved. CDR1 is GTSNPN and CDR2 is SVGIG in the germline V gene (reference sequence). The CDR3 loop spans 13 amino acids. V was cut by 3 bases and J by 4 bases, with 13 bases left in between. The CDR3 DNA follows: TGTGCCTGGAGCTCCGCAGGCCTGTACGAGCAGTACTTC. It encodes CAWSSAGLYEQYF.

This chain joins TRBV10-3 and TRBJ1-3, with TRBD1 as a possible D gene (5 bases). The CDR3 runs to 13 residues. V was clipped by 7 bases and J by 0 bases, with 7 bases between them. CDR1 ENHRY and CDR2 SYGVKD come from the germline V gene. CDR3 amino acids: CAIMTVSGNTIYF. The CDR3 coding sequence is TGTGCCATCATGACAGTCTCTGGAAACACCATATATTTT.

The chain combines TRBV14 with TRBJ2-6, with D uncertain. This CDR3 comprises 18 residues. V was cut by 6 bases and J by 2 bases, with 20 bases left in between. The germline V gene encodes CDR1 SGHDN and CDR2 FVKESK. The CDR3 protein is CASSPLVPRVPGANVLTF. The CDR3 region has the DNA TGTGCCAGCAGTCCCCTCGTCCCTCGTGTCCCTGGGGCCAACGTCCTGACTTTC.

This chain links TRBV7-8 with TRBJ2-5, with 9 bases aligning to TRBD2. Trimming removed 5 bases from V and 7 bases from J; junction bases left unmatched: 8. Germline-derived CDR1 and CDR2 are SGHVS and FQNEAQ. This CDR3 region has 14 residues. The CDR3 coding sequence is TGTGCCAGCAGCACTAGCGGGTTGGGGGGGACCCAGTACTTC. Translated, it gives CASSTSGLGGTQYF. Complete variable domain (other parts from reference TRBV7-8 and TRBJ2-5): GAGVSQSPRYKVAKRGQDVALRCDPISGHVSLFWYQQALGQGPEFLTYFQNEAQLDKSGLPSDRFFAERPEGSVSTLKIQRTQQEDSAVYLCASSTSGLGGTQYFGPGTRLLVL.

J is TRBJ2-1 and V is TRBV6-1; weak D call: TRBD1 (5 bases). Germline-derived CDR1 and CDR2 are MNHNS and SASEGT. The length of the CDR3 is 14 residues. V was cut by 2 bases and J by 5 bases, with 10 bases left in between. The CDR3 DNA follows: TGTGCCAGCAGTGAACCCCGACAGCACAATGAGCAGTTCTTC. Its protein product is CASSEPRQHNEQFF.

V is TRBV9 and J is TRBJ2-5, with TRBD1 matching over 8 bases. With V trimmed by 3 bases and J by 5 bases, 9 bases remained unmatched. Germline CDR1 reads SGDLS; CDR2 reads YYNGEE. There are 15 residues in the CDR3. The chain's CDR3 is CASSGSTGGRETQYF. CDR3 DNA: TGTGCCAGCAGCGGGAGTACAGGGGGGAGGGAGACCCAGTACTTC.

This chain links TRBV7-3 with TRBJ2-7; D assignment may be TRBD1 or TRBD2 (5 bases each). The CDR3 totals 13 residues. V lost 4 bases, J lost 6 bases, and 13 bases lay in between. Germline V gives CDR1 SGHTA, CDR2 FQGTGA. As DNA, the CDR3 is TGTGCCAGCAGCTCCACGGGGCATCTCGAGCAGTACTTC. Translated, it gives CASSSTGHLEQYF.

The chain recombines TRBV27 with TRBJ2-7, with a possible D match to TRBD1 (5 bases). Germline V gene lookup returns CDR1 MNHEY and CDR2 SMNVEV (reference sequence). The CDR3 length is 12 residues. Between the trimmed V and J ends, which lost 5 bases and 3 bases, there was a span of 8 bases. CDR3 amino acids: CASSHQGYEQYF. In DNA form, the CDR3 reads TGTGCCAGCAGTCATCAGGGCTACGAGCAGTACTTC.

For the CDR3, the DNA is TGTGCCAGCAGCCAGTACAGGTACCGGGGTGGCTACACCTTC. This translates into CASSQYRYRGGYTF. This chain links TRBV14 with TRBJ1-2, with TRBD1 as a possible D gene (5 bases). Trimming pared 3 bases from V and 7 bases from J, leaving 15 bases between. Germline V CDR1 and CDR2: SGHDN, FVKESK. This CDR3 is 14 amino acids long.

The chain joins TRBV5-1 to TRBJ1-1; 10 bases match TRBD1. CDR1 is SGHRS, CDR2 YFSETQ, per germline. V shed 0 bases, J shed 5 bases, and the junction held 7 bases outside the gene matches. The CDR3 is made up of 16 amino acids. The CDR3 loop reads CASSLEGTGVGTEAFF. The CDR3 DNA follows: TGCGCCAGCAGCTTGGAAGGGACAGGGGTGGGAACTGAAGCTTTCTTT. The variable domain in full, with the rest retrieved from reference TRBV5-1 and TRBJ1-1, is KAGVTQTPRYLIKTRGQQVTLSCSPISGHRSVSWYQQTPGQGLQFLFEYFSETQRNKGNFPGRFSGRQFSNSRSEMNVSTLELGDSALYLCASSLEGTGVGTEAFFGQGTRLTVV.

The chain employs TRBV6-5 and TRBJ1-4; D remains ambiguous. Deletions cut 4 bases from V and 8 bases from J, with 11 bases between. Germline V gives CDR1 MNHEY, CDR2 SVGAGI. This CDR3 spans 13 amino acids. The CDR3 sequence is CASSSDLPEKLFF. CDR3 nucleotides: TGTGCCAGCAGTTCCGACCTCCCGGAAAAACTGTTTTTT.

This clone has just a few counts. This sequence joins TRBV11-3 and TRBJ2-1; 9 nucleotides match TRBD2. The germline CDR1 and CDR2 sequences are SGHNT and YENEEA. This CDR3 contains 14 residues. V lost 2 bases, J lost 9 bases, and 5 bases stayed unmatched. The CDR3 here is CASSLRGTSTEQFF. CDR3 coding DNA: TGTGCCAGCAGCTTACGGGGGACTAGCACTGAGCAGTTCTTC.

The chain joins TRBV7-3 to TRBJ2-7, with D possibly matching TRBD2 (5 bases). Trimming took off 2 bases at V and 1 base at J, with 9 bases between the two ends. The CDR3 runs 14 residues. Germline-derived CDR1 and CDR2 are SGHTA and FQGTGA. The CDR3 coding sequence is TGTGCCAGCAGCTTAGCTCGGGATTCCTACGAGCAGTACTTC. It is translated as CASSLARDSYEQYF.

For this clone: At one of its ends the junction is not consistent with the germline gene, which may arise from a read error. The gene calls are TRBV4-3 and TRBJ2-4; a possible D gene is TRBD1 (5 bases). This CDR3 is built from 17 residues. The germline V gene has CDR1 LGHNA and CDR2 YSLEER. The CDR3 DNA sequence: TGCGCCAGCAGCCAAGGGAGTTGGGGCCAAGCCAAGAACATTCAGTACTTC. This sequence encodes CASSQGSWGQAKNIQYF.

The CDR3 spells CASSLARDNEQFF. The CDR3 region has the DNA TGTGCCAGCAGCTTAGCCAGGGACAATGAGCAGTTCTTC. The genes are TRBV11-1 and TRBJ2-1; D might be TRBD1 (5 bases). The CDR3 is 13 amino acids. CDR1 is SGHAT, CDR2 FQDESV, per germline (reference sequence). Trimming removed 0 bases at V and 5 bases at J, with 5 bases between. The whole variable domain, filled in from reference TRBV11-1 and TRBJ2-1, reads EAEVAQSPRYKITEKSQAVAFWCDPISGHATLYWYRQILGQGPELLVQFQDESVVDDSQLPKDRFSAERLKGVDSTLKIQPAELGDSAMYLCASSLARDNEQFFGPGTRLTVL.

This chain connects TRBV12-3 or TRBV12-4 to TRBJ1-1; D gene ambiguous. V dropped 5 bases and J dropped 3 bases, with 10 bases sitting between them. The CDR3 consists of 13 residues. CDR3 bases: TGTGCCAGCAGTCTAAACAGCTACACTGAAGCTTTCTTT. It yields the protein CASSLNSYTEAFF.

V is TRBV5-8 and J is TRBJ1-2; no firm D call. CDR3 length: 13 residues. The V end lost 1 base, the J end lost 4 bases, and 8 bases lay between the germline ends. The germline CDR1 and CDR2 sequences are SGHTS and YDEGEE. Here the CDR3 reads CASSLRRLYGYTF. CDR3 DNA sequence: TGTGCCAGCAGCTTGAGGCGACTCTATGGCTACACCTTC.

The chain combines TRBV6-6 with TRBJ2-3, with TRBD1 as a possible D gene (6 bases). The V gene's germline CDR1 is MNHNY and CDR2 SVGAGI (reference sequence). The V end was cut by 5 bases, the J end by 0 bases, with 18 bases between. The CDR3 covers 17 residues. CDR3 sequence reads: CASSLSPRDTSTDTQYF. CDR3 nucleotides: TGTGCCAGCAGTCTCAGTCCCCGGGACACTAGCACAGATACGCAGTATTTT.

V gene TRBV10-3 combines with J gene TRBJ1-3; no clear D gene. This CDR3 is 11 amino acids long. The V and J ends lost 6 bases and 3 bases respectively, with 3 bases between them. The germline CDR1 and CDR2 sequences are ENHRY and SYGVKD. CDR3 in amino acids: CAIRGGNTIYF. Here the CDR3 DNA reads TGTGCCATCAGGGGTGGAAACACCATATATTTT.

The V gene is TRBV10-3, the J gene TRBJ1-5; D call uncertain. The germline V gene has CDR1 ENHRY and CDR2 SYGVKD. CDR3 length: 14 residues. Between the trimmed V and J ends, which lost 0 bases and 5 bases, there was a span of 8 bases. DNA of the CDR3: TGTGCCATCAGTGAGTCGGACGGGGATCAGCCCCAGCATTTT. This codes for CAISESDGDQPQHF.

The chain links TRBV4-3 to TRBJ2-3; 7 bases line up with TRBD2. This CDR3 has 17 residues. The germline V gene encodes CDR1 LGHNA and CDR2 YSLEER. Trimming removed 0 bases from V and 4 bases from J; junction bases left unmatched: 10. Here the CDR3 DNA reads TGCGCCAGCAGCCAAGATGGGGCGGGAGTTGTCCCAGATACGCAGTATTTT. This sequence encodes CASSQDGAGVVPDTQYF.

The rearrangement joins TRBV9 to TRBJ2-7; TRBD1 matches at 9 bases. With V trimmed by 3 bases and J by 5 bases, 0 bases remained unmatched. The germline CDR1 and CDR2 sequences are SGDLS and YYNGEE. The CDR3 spans 12 residues. CDR3 coding DNA: TGTGCCAGCAGCGGACAGGGGGACGAGCAGTACTTC. Its translation: CASSGQGDEQYF. Full variable domain (remainder filled in from reference TRBV9 and TRBJ2-7): DSGVTQTPKHLITATGQRVTLRCSPRSGDLSVYWYQQSLDQGLQFLIQYYNGEERAKGNILERFSAQQFPDLHSELNLSSLELGDSALYFCASSGQGDEQYFGPGTRLTVT.

The CDR3 sequence: CASSLATGQGYEQYF. CDR3 in DNA: TGCGCCAGCAGCTTGGCTACGGGACAGGGCTACGAGCAGTACTTC. This chain links TRBV5-1 with TRBJ2-7; the match to TRBD1 covers 9 bases. The V gene's germline CDR1 is SGHRS and CDR2 YFSETQ. Trimming cost V 0 bases and J 3 bases; bases outside gene matches: 4. The CDR3 is made up of 15 amino acids.

The chain uses TRBV4-2 and TRBJ2-3; TRBD2 matches 9 bases. V lost 11 bases and J lost 3; bases outside the gene matches: 6. The CDR3 consists of 13 residues. In germline, CDR1 is LGHNA, CDR2 YNFKEQ. The CDR3 sequence: CAAAREGTDTQYF. As DNA, the CDR3 is TGTGCCGCGGCGCGGGAGGGTACAGATACGCAGTATTTT.

The chain couples TRBV7-9 to TRBJ1-6; D gene ambiguous. Germline V gene data show CDR1 as SEHNR and CDR2 as FQNEAQ (reference sequence). V dropped 5 bases and J dropped 7 bases, with 18 bases sitting between them. The CDR3 spans 16 residues. The CDR3 coding sequence is TGTGCCAGCAGCCCCTCAGGAGGCCAACTCAATTCACCCCTCCACTTT. It is translated as CASSPSGGQLNSPLHF.

The V gene is TRBV7-2, the J gene TRBJ1-2; D ambiguous. The V and J ends lost 5 bases and 5 bases respectively, with 9 bases between them. Germline assignment: CDR1 SGHTA and CDR2 FQGNSA. CDR3 length equals 12 residues. The CDR3 protein is CASSAASYGYTF. In DNA, the CDR3 is TGTGCCAGCAGCGCCGCTAGTTATGGCTACACCTTC.

The J gene is TRBJ1-2, the V gene TRBV14; perhaps TRBD1 as D (5 bases). Germline V gene sequence: CDR1 SGHDN, CDR2 FVKESK. V was trimmed by 0 bases and J by 4 bases, leaving 12 bases between them. This CDR3 has 15 residues. The CDR3 DNA follows: TGTGCCAGCAGCCAAGATGGCAGGGAAAGCTATGGCTACACCTTC. As protein: CASSQDGRESYGYTF.